The following is a T cell receptor beta chain sequence with its context. Antigen: not known. The data are from a study of beta chain features in type 1 diabetes. Study-level information: Patient and healthy donor groups were alike in age, gender and cell yields. Overall study findings and caveats: Shorter templates might be favored by PCR, and equally so in patients and in controls. Across all four CD4+ subsets, people with type 1 diabetes showed modestly shorter TCRB CDR3s. Individuals with type 1 diabetes displayed fewer insertions and more deletions at VDJ junctions.

The length of the CDR3 is 13 residues. Trimming cost V 6 bases and J 5 bases, with 12 bases left between them. CDR1 is LNHNV and CDR2 is YYDKDF in the germline V gene (reference sequence). Investigators reverse transcribed all isolated RNA, so they sequenced expressed TCRB transcripts. The method was immunoSEQ multiplex PCR; TCRdb's version includes in-frame clones alone and lacks a portion of them. The sample includes 250,000 to 350,000 clones, approximately 14% seen only once; the top ten take 6.7%. The sample comprised central memory CD4+ T cells from blood. The receptor comes from a man between 25 and 39 years old in good health. This chain connects TRBV15 to TRBJ2-3; D may be TRBD2 (7 bases). CDR3 protein: CATSRGGKDTQYF. The CDR3 coding sequence is TGTGCCACCAGTAGGGGGGGAAAAGATACGCAGTATTTT.